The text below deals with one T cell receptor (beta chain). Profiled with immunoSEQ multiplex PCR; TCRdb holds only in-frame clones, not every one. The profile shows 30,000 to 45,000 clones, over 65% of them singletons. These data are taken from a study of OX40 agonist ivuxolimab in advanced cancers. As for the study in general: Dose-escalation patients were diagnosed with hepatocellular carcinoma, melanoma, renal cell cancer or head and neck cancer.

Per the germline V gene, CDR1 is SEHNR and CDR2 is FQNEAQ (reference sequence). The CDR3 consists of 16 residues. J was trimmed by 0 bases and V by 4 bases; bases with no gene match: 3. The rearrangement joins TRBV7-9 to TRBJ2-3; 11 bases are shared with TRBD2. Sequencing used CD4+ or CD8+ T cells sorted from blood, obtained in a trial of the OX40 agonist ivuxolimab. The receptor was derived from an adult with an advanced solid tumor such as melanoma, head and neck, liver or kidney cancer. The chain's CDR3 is CASSSTSGGSTDTQYF. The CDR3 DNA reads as TGTGCCAGCAGCTCTACTAGCGGGGGTAGCACAGATACGCAGTATTTT. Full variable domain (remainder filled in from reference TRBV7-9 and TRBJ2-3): DTGVSQNPRHKITKRGQNVTFRCDPISEHNRLYWYRQTLGQGPEFLTYFQNEAQLEKSRLLSDRFSAERPKGSFSTLEIQRTEQGDSAMYLCASSSTSGGSTDTQYFGPGTRLTVL.